This TCR beta chain appears in the sequencing data of a study of T cell repertoires in cytomegalovirus infection. Study context: The public TCR beta signatures pointed to both CMV infection and matching HLA type.

To note about this clonotype: Its antigen is still unknown.

TCRdb used MiXCR to reprocess the reads, holding one entry per CDR3 protein. The table has some 320,000 distinct CDR3 sequences, over 7.5% seen once. Study outcomes and limitations: The cumulative frequency of public TCR beta families identified carriers of CMV plus the relevant HLA. HLA-C-restricted CMV clonotypes gave the most frequent clonotype in two of eight donors.

Trimming stripped 2 bases from V and 5 bases from J, with 16 bases between. CDR1 is MDHEN, CDR2 SYDVKM, per germline. This CDR3 has 15 residues. The sequence was collected from a human donor in good health (CMV status not recorded). Some clones in this sample may be carry-over from other donors' samples. Input material: PBMCs. The chain recombines TRBV28 with TRBJ2-7; the D gene is possibly TRBD1 (5 bases). CDR3 sequence: CASSLQGPPTDEQYF. Here the CDR3 DNA reads TGTGCCAGCAGTTTACAGGGCCCCCCCACTGACGAGCAGTACTTC.